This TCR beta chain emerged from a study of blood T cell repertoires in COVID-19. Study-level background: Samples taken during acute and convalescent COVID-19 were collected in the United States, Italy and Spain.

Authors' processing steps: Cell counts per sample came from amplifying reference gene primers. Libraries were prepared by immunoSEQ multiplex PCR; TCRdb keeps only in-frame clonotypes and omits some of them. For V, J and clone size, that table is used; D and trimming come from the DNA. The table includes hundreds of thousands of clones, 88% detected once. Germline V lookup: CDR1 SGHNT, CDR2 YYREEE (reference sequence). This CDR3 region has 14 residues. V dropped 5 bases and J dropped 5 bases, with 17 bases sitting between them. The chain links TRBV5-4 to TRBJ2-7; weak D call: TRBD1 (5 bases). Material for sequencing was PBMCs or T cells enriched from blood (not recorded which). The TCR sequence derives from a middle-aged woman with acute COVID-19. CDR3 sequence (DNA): TGTGCCAGCAGAGCAGGGTCTTCGGTCCACGAGCAGTACTTC. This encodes CASRAGSSVHEQYF.